A single sample is the source of the 24 T cell receptor beta chains below, sequenced in a study of cytomegalovirus exposure and HLA in healthy donors. With 60 Vbeta and 13 Jbeta primers, the PCR was carried out. Some clones are missing from TCRdb's copy, which holds only in-frame ones; the method was immunoSEQ multiplex PCR. The sample lists around 110,000 clones, roughly four fifths occurring once. Sequenced: PBMCs. These receptors were taken from a man aged 50 to 60 in good health and CMV-seronegative.

This chain connects TRBV6-6 to TRBJ2-5; D possibly corresponds to TRBD1 (6 bases). This CDR3 has 16 amino acids. The V gene's germline CDR1 is MNHNY and CDR2 SVGAGI (reference sequence). V was trimmed by 0 bases and J by 6 bases, leaving 17 bases between them. CDR3 region: CASSYSLGQGPKTQYF. CDR3 DNA: TGTGCCAGCAGTTACTCCCTGGGTCAGGGGCCGAAGACCCAGTACTTC.

The J gene is TRBJ1-2, the V gene TRBV5-6; no clear D. Germline V gene data show CDR1 as SGHDT and CDR2 as YYEEEE. The CDR3 contains 15 residues. The V end lost 1 base, the J end lost 4 bases, and 14 bases lay between the germline ends. CDR3: CASSLQGRWSYGYTF. CDR3 DNA: TGTGCCAGCAGCTTGCAAGGTCGATGGAGCTATGGCTACACCTTC.

J is TRBJ1-1 and V is TRBV19; D remains ambiguous. CDR3 size: 11 residues. The germline CDR1 and CDR2 sequences are LNHDA and SQIVND (reference sequence). Trimming left V 6 bases short and J 10 bases short, with 12 bases between. This chain's CDR3 is CASSQMTRAFF. The CDR3 coding sequence is TGTGCCAGTAGCCAGATGACAAGAGCTTTCTTT.

This sequence joins TRBV4-1 and TRBJ1-5; 7 bases line up with TRBD1. Germline loops: CDR1 MGHRA, CDR2 YSYEKL. Trimming cost V 2 bases and J 9 bases; bases outside gene matches: 7. The CDR3 runs to 14 residues. The CDR3 DNA sequence: TGCGCCAGCAGCCAACGGACAGGCCCCTGGCCCCAGCATTTT. It translates to CASSQRTGPWPQHF.

The chain has TRBV7-9 and TRBJ2-1; 11 nucleotides align to TRBD2. CDR1 and CDR2 from the germline V gene are SEHNR and FQNEAQ (reference sequence). The J segment lost 6 bases and the V segment lost 1 base, leaving 2 bases of the junction unmatched. There are 15 residues in the CDR3. The CDR3 region has the DNA TGTGCCAGCAGCTTAGGACTAGCGGGGATCAATGAGCAGTTCTTC. Its translation: CASSLGLAGINEQFF.

The chain joins TRBV2 to TRBJ2-1, with D uncertain. V gave up 1 base and J gave up 4 bases, with 11 bases separating them. This CDR3 has 15 amino acids. The V gene's germline CDR1 is SNHLY and CDR2 FYNNEI. The CDR3 sequence is CASSEENAAYNEQFF. In DNA, the CDR3 is TGTGCCAGCAGTGAAGAAAATGCGGCTTACAATGAGCAGTTCTTC. Variable domain in full (rest from reference TRBV2 and TRBJ2-1): EPEVTQTPSHQVTQMGQEVILRCVPISNHLYFYWYRQILGQKVEFLVSFYNNEISEKSEIFDDQFSVERPDGSNFTLKIRSTKLEDSAMYFCASSEENAAYNEQFFGPGTRLTVL.

The chain couples TRBV19 to TRBJ2-7; D unclear. This CDR3 has 11 amino acids. Germline assignment: CDR1 LNHDA and CDR2 SQIVND (reference sequence). V was shortened by 4 bases and J by 5 bases, with 6 bases between the two germline ends. CDR3 sequence (DNA): TGTGCCAGTAGTACGCGCGACGAGCAGTACTTC. Its translation: CASSTRDEQYF.

For the CDR3, the DNA is TGCGCCAGCAGCCAAAGATGGGCCCCTAACTACGAGCAGTACTTC. Translated: CASSQRWAPNYEQYF. This rearrangement joins TRBV5-1 to TRBJ2-7; D gene uncertain. V was trimmed by 4 bases and J by 3 bases, leaving 17 bases between them. This CDR3 has 15 amino acids. Germline V gene sequence: CDR1 SGHRS, CDR2 YFSETQ. The whole variable domain, remainder taken from reference TRBV5-1 and TRBJ2-7, is KAGVTQTPRYLIKTRGQQVTLSCSPISGHRSVSWYQQTPGQGLQFLFEYFSETQRNKGNFPGRFSGRQFSNSRSEMNVSTLELGDSALYLCASSQRWAPNYEQYFGPGTRLTVT.

The chain combines TRBV10-3 with TRBJ2-5; 8 bases align to TRBD1. CDR1 and CDR2 (germline): ENHRY, SYGVKD. This CDR3 has 12 amino acids. Germline trimming cut 11 bases from V and 5 bases from J; bases unmatched to any gene: 7. CDR3 sequence: CAAGQGVETQYF. In nucleotides, the CDR3 is TGTGCCGCCGGACAGGGCGTCGAGACCCAGTACTTC.

This chain connects TRBV7-9 to TRBJ1-4; perhaps TRBD1 as D (6 bases). Per the germline V gene, CDR1 is SEHNR and CDR2 is FQNEAQ (reference sequence). This CDR3 spans 16 amino acids. Trimming stripped 2 bases from V and 4 bases from J, with 14 bases between. The CDR3 nucleotides are TGTGCCAGCAGCTTAAGGGGGGGGACCTTTAATGAAAAACTGTTTTTT. Protein sequence: CASSLRGGTFNEKLFF. The full variable domain, rest sourced from reference TRBV7-9 and TRBJ1-4, is DTGVSQNPRHKITKRGQNVTFRCDPISEHNRLYWYRQTLGQGPEFLTYFQNEAQLEKSRLLSDRFSAERPKGSFSTLEIQRTEQGDSAMYLCASSLRGGTFNEKLFFGSGTQLSVL.

This chain links TRBV5-1 with TRBJ1-5; 8 positions match TRBD1. The CDR3 has 13 residues. CDR1 SGHRS and CDR2 YFSETQ come from the germline V gene. J was trimmed by 5 bases and V by 4 bases; bases with no gene match: 2. The CDR3 DNA sequence: TGCGCCAGCAGCGTGGACAGGGATCAGCCCCAGCATTTT. As protein: CASSVDRDQPQHF.

The chain links TRBV18 to TRBJ1-5, with D possibly being TRBD1 (5 bases). The V gene's germline CDR1 is KGHSH and CDR2 LQKENI. V lost 3 bases to trimming and J lost 7 bases, with 16 bases between them. The CDR3 has 15 residues. This CDR3 is CASSPGRGTGQPQHF. The CDR3 DNA follows: TGTGCCAGCTCACCTGGAAGGGGAACTGGGCAGCCCCAGCATTTT.

The CDR3 sequence: CASSESDRNYEQYF. Here the CDR3 DNA reads TGCGCCAGCAGTGAGTCCGACAGAAACTACGAGCAGTACTTC. The rearrangement links TRBV10-1 to TRBJ2-5, with D possibly being TRBD1 (5 bases). The last part of the DNA fits TRBJ2-7 better; the J call may be wrong. CDR1 and CDR2 (germline): WNHNN, SYGVQD (reference sequence). This CDR3 spans 14 amino acids.

This chain joins TRBV4-2 and TRBJ1-6; 8 positions agree with TRBD1. With 0 bases clipped from V and 14 bases from J, the junction kept 12 bases outside the gene matches. CDR1 is LGHNA and CDR2 is YNFKEQ in the germline V gene. The CDR3 spans 16 residues. CDR3 sequence reads: CASSQDGTGLSGALHF. CDR3 coding DNA: TGTGCCAGCAGCCAAGATGGGACAGGACTTTCTGGGGCCCTCCACTTT.

The genes are TRBV4-1 and TRBJ1-6; 8 bases map to TRBD1. CDR3 length: 15 residues. The J segment lost 9 bases and the V segment lost 2 bases, leaving 6 bases of the junction unmatched. CDR1 and CDR2 (germline): MGHRA, YSYEKL. CDR3 region: CASSQLRTGSSPLHF. In DNA form, the CDR3 reads TGCGCCAGCAGCCAACTGCGGACAGGGAGTTCACCCCTCCACTTT.

This rearrangement joins TRBV18 to TRBJ1-1, with D perhaps TRBD1 (5 bases). With 2 bases removed from V and 4 bases from J, the gap between germline ends came to 14 bases. There are 15 residues in the CDR3. In germline, CDR1 is KGHSH, CDR2 LQKENI. CDR3 nucleotides: TGTGCCAGCTCACCAATGGGAAGGGGTAGCACTGAAGCTTTCTTT. Its protein product is CASSPMGRGSTEAFF.

The rearrangement uses TRBV7-2 and TRBJ1-5, with D perhaps TRBD1 (6 bases). The CDR3 is 18 residues long. The V gene lost 5 bases and the J gene lost 5 bases, with 25 bases spanning the gap. Germline V gene lookup returns CDR1 SGHTA and CDR2 FQGNSA. This CDR3 is CASSPSPFRGGPHQPQHF. CDR3 sequence (DNA): TGTGCCAGCAGCCCCAGCCCCTTTCGAGGGGGTCCTCATCAGCCCCAGCATTTT.

This clone was seen a handful of times. The chain carries TRBV18 and TRBJ2-1; D possibly corresponds to TRBD2 (6 bases). CDR1 is KGHSH and CDR2 is LQKENI in the germline V gene. V was cut by 3 bases and J by 9 bases, with 15 bases left in between. This CDR3 is 14 amino acids long. The CDR3, as DNA: TGTGCCAGCTCACCCGGAGGGTCGGGGAGTGAGCAGTTCTTC. As protein: CASSPGGSGSEQFF.

This sequence joins TRBV7-2 and TRBJ1-2; unclear D gene. Trimming shortened V by 1 base and J by 4 bases, and 13 bases separated the two germline ends. The CDR3 contains 15 residues. Per the germline V gene, CDR1 is SGHTA and CDR2 is FQGNSA. The CDR3 bases are TGTGCCAGCAGCTTAGGAGCAAAGGGAGGCTATGGCTACACCTTC. This translates into CASSLGAKGGYGYTF.

The table lists this clone with a count of one. The chain combines TRBV6-5 with TRBJ2-5; D ambiguous. The germline V and J ends were trimmed by 5 bases and 0 bases, with 4 bases remaining between them. This CDR3 has 12 amino acids. Germline V CDR1 and CDR2: MNHEY, SVGAGI. CDR3 sequence: CASSRDQETQYF. CDR3 DNA sequence: TGTGCCAGCAGTCGGGACCAAGAGACCCAGTACTTC.

The J gene is TRBJ2-7, the V gene TRBV7-2; TRBD1 matches at 11 bases. This CDR3 is 15 amino acids long. Germline V lookup: CDR1 SGHTA, CDR2 FQGNSA. V was clipped by 5 bases and J by 1 base; unmatched bases: 4. The CDR3 nucleotides are TGTGCCAGCAGCCCCGGACAGGGGGCTTCCTACGAGCAGTACTTC. Translation: CASSPGQGASYEQYF.

This rearrangement joins TRBV2 to TRBJ1-2, with D possibly matching TRBD1 (5 bases). There are 15 residues in the CDR3. Germline CDR1 is SNHLY and CDR2 is FYNNEI. Trimming took off 8 bases at V and 3 bases at J, with 19 bases between the two ends. The CDR3 coding sequence is TGTGCCAGCCCGTTAGGGGCGGGAGCCTACTATGGCTACACCTTC. This sequence encodes CASPLGAGAYYGYTF.

This rearrangement joins TRBV29-1 to TRBJ1-4, with 7 bases aligning to TRBD1. The V gene end was trimmed by 7 bases and the J gene end by 4 bases; junction bases not matched to a gene: 6. This CDR3 has 13 amino acids. Germline assignment: CDR1 SQVTM and CDR2 ANQGSEA. The CDR3 coding sequence is TGCAGCGCCCGTGGACAGGTTAATGAAAAACTGTTTTTT. Its translation is CSARGQVNEKLFF. The entire variable domain, with the rest obtained from reference TRBV29-1 and TRBJ1-4, is as follows: SAVISQKPSRDICQRGTSLTIQCQVDSQVTMMFWYRQQPGQSLTLIATANQGSEATYESGFVIDKFPISRPNLTFSTLTVSNMSPEDSSIYLCSARGQVNEKLFFGSGTQLSVL.

J is TRBJ2-5 and V is TRBV6-5, with TRBD2 matching over 11 bases. Germline values: CDR1 MNHEY, CDR2 SVGAGI. The V gene end was trimmed by 5 bases and the J gene end by 5 bases; junction bases not matched to a gene: 7. The CDR3 loop spans 15 amino acids. This CDR3 reads CASSPLAGGRETQYF. The DNA of the CDR3 is TGTGCCAGCAGTCCCCTAGCGGGGGGACGGGAGACCCAGTACTTC.